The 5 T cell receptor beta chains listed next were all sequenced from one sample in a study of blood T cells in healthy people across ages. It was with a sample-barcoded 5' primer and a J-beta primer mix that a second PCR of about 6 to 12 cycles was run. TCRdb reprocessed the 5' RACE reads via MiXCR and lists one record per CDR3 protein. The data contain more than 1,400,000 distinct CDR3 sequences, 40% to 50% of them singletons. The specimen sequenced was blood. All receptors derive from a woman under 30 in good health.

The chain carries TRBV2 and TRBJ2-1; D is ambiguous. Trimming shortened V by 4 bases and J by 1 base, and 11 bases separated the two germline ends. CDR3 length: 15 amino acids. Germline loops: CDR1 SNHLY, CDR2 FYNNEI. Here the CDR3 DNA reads TGTGCCAGCAGTGTAAACGGTCTATCCTACAATGAGCAGTTCTTC. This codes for CASSVNGLSYNEQFF.

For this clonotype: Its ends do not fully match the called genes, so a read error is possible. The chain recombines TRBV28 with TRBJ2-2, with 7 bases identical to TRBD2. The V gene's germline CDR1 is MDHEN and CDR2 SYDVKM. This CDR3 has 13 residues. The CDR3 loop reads CASTAGDTGELFF. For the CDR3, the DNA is TGTGCTAGCACCGCGGGGGACACCGGGGAGCTGTTTTTT.

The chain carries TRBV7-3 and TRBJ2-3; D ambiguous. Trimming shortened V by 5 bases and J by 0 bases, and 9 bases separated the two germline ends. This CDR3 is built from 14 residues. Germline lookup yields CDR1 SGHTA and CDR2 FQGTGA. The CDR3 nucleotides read TGTGCCAGCAGCGTATTCGGGAGCACAGATACGCAGTATTTT. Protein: CASSVFGSTDTQYF.

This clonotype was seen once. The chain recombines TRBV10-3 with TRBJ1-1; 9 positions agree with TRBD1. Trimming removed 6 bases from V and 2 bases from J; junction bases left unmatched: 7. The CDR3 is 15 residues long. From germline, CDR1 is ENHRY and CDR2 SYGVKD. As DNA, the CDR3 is TGTGCCATCAGAACCGGGACAGGGTCCAACACTGAAGCTTTCTTT. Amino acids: CAIRTGTGSNTEAFF.

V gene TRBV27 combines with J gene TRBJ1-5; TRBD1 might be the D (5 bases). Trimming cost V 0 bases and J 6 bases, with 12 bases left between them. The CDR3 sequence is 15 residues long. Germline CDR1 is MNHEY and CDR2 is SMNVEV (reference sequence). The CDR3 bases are TGTGCCAGCAGTTTATCTGGGACTTTATCTCAGCCCCAGCATTTT. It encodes CASSLSGTLSQPQHF.